This T cell receptor beta chain is drawn from a study of cytomegalovirus exposure and HLA in healthy donors. The CDR3 runs to 11 residues. The germline V gene has CDR1 MNHEY and CDR2 SVGAGI. V lost 5 bases and J lost 10, with 11 bases in between. As to this clone: Its antigen remains unidentified.

PCR was performed using 60 Vbeta and 13 Jbeta primers. Using immunoSEQ multiplex PCR, the repertoire was profiled, and TCRdb retains in-frame clones only, with some absent. The table lists under 200,000 clones, 81% of them singletons. Findings of the study overall: Solely CMV serostatus was available to characterize immune exposure. It was shown in a later analysis that HLA-associated TCR beta chains were more clonally expanded than other, equally common chains.

What was sequenced was PBMCs. The receptor was isolated from a man aged 45-65 years in good health and CMV-seropositive. The J gene is TRBJ1-2, the V gene TRBV6-5; D call uncertain. CDR3 nucleotides: TGTGCCAGCAGTAGCCCAGGTCCCTACACCTTC. Amino acids: CASSSPGPYTF.